A selection of T cell receptor beta chains follows, all from one sample in a study of shared clonotypes between healthy human individuals. The data were produced by immunoSEQ multiplex PCR, yet TCRdb's version contains in-frame clones alone and is incomplete. The sample holds about 79,000 clones, 60% to 70% seen once. Input material: memory CD8+ T cells sorted from blood. The receptor set was obtained from a man in his thirties or forties in good health. CDR3s include the opening cysteine and the closing phenylalanine or tryptophan. The D gene is left open where the match is weak. Expanded clones are given a class, and other clones once, few, many or no size at all.

clone_size	v_call	d_call	j_call	cdr3_nt	cdr3_aa
.	TRBV5-6	.	TRBJ1-4	TGTGCCAGCAGCATAGCAGGGAGAACTAATGAAAAACTGTTTTTT	CASSIAGRTNEKLFF
.	TRBV7-2	TRBD2	TRBJ2-3	TGTGCCAGCAGCCGACTAGCGGCGGATACGCAGTATTTT	CASSRLAADTQYF
.	TRBV6-5	.	TRBJ2-7	TGTGCCAGCAGTTTAAGGAGCGTCCACGAGCAGTACTTC	CASSLRSVHEQYF
.	TRBV27	.	TRBJ2-1	TGTGCCAGCAGTTTCGGACTGGGGGACAAAAAGCAGTTCTTC	CASSFGLGDKKQFF
.	TRBV18	.	TRBJ1-2	TGTGCCAGCTGGACGACAGGCCCAGGGACTAACTATGGCTACACCTTC	CASWTTGPGTNYGYTF
many	TRBV6-6	.	TRBJ2-1	TGTGCCACCAAACCCACGAGTTATGAGCAGTTCTTC	CATKPTSYEQFF
few	TRBV2	.	TRBJ2-7	TGTGCCAGCCGGGCAGGGGCCTACGAGCAGTACTTC	CASRAGAYEQYF
.	TRBV2	TRBD1	TRBJ2-4	TGTGCCAGCAGAGATCCAGGGGGCCTGACCAAAAACATTCAGTACTTC	CASRDPGGLTKNIQYF
.	TRBV27	TRBD2	TRBJ2-2	TGTGCCAGCAGTTTTGGACTAGCGGGAGGGCCGTGGAACACCGGGGAGCTGTTTTTT	CASSFGLAGGPWNTGELFF
few	TRBV5-1	.	TRBJ1-1	TGCGCCAGCAGCTTGTCAGGGATGAACACTGAAGCTTTCTTT	CASSLSGMNTEAFF
.	TRBV7-8	.	TRBJ1-5	TGTGCCAGCAGCTTAGAGGCAGGGGCCCAGCCCCAGCATTTT	CASSLEAGAQPQHF
.	TRBV4-1	TRBD1	TRBJ2-7	TGCGCCAGCAGCCAAGCGGGGGACAGGATTACCTACGAGCAGTACTTC	CASSQAGDRITYEQYF
.	TRBV6-4	TRBD1	TRBJ1-4	TGTGCCAGCAGTGCCGGGACAGGGGGTGAAAAACTGTTTTTT	CASSAGTGGEKLFF
once	TRBV25-1	.	TRBJ2-7	TGTGCCAGCAGTGATAAAGGGGAGAGCTCCTACGAGCAGTACTTC	CASSDKGESSYEQYF
.	TRBV27	TRBD1	TRBJ2-2	TGTGCCAGCAGGACAGGGGAGAGCGGGGAGCTGTTTTTT	CASRTGESGELFF
.	TRBV6-6	TRBD1	TRBJ1-1	TGTGCCAGCACCTTAACAGGGGGTATTGAAGCTTTCTTT	CASTLTGGIEAFF
.	TRBV28	.	TRBJ2-7	TGTGCCAGCAATGGCCACCCCTACGAGCAGTACTTC	CASNGHPYEQYF
few	TRBV19	.	TRBJ2-1	TGTGCCAGTGGAATCAATGAGCAGTTCTTC	CASGINEQFF
many	TRBV29-1	TRBD2	TRBJ2-7	TGCAGCGTCCGGTTTAGCGGGGCCTACGAGCAGTACTTC	CSVRFSGAYEQYF
.	TRBV7-8	.	TRBJ2-6	TGTGCCAGCAGCCATGAGGGGGGCAGGACCATCTCTGGGGCCAACGTCCTGACTTTC	CASSHEGGRTISGANVLTF
.	TRBV7-9	TRBD1	TRBJ2-2	TGTGCCAGCAGTCGACAGGGGGACGGGGAGCTGTTTTTT	CASSRQGDGELFF
.	TRBV7-9	TRBD2	TRBJ2-7	TGTGCCAGCAGCCCGCGGACTAGCGGGACCCTATCCTACGAGCAGTACTTC	CASSPRTSGTLSYEQYF
.	TRBV7-2	.	TRBJ2-1	TGTGCCAGCAGCTTATACGCGGGATCCTACAATGAGCAGTTCTTC	CASSLYAGSYNEQFF
many	TRBV5-5	TRBD2	TRBJ2-3	TGTGCCAGCAGCTTGCAGGCGGGAGGAAGCACAGATACGCAGTATTTT	CASSLQAGGSTDTQYF
.	TRBV25-1	TRBD1	TRBJ1-1	TGTGCCAGCAGCATAGGGGGCATGAACACTGAAGCTTTCTTT	CASSIGGMNTEAFF